The entry that follows covers one TCR beta chain sequence. This entry belongs to a study of blood T cell repertoires in COVID-19. TCRdb's copy holds only in-frame clones and misses some; the assay was immunoSEQ multiplex PCR. Here the sample spans about 260,000 clones, 70% to 85% being singletons. Input material: peripheral blood. The clonotype originates from a woman aged 80 or over with acute or convalescent COVID-19.

The CDR3 nucleotides read TGTGCCAGTAGTGTACCCGGGGAGCGTCATGAGCAGTTCTTC. It is translated as CASSVPGERHEQFF. The chain uses TRBV19 and TRBJ2-1, with D possibly TRBD2 on 5 matching bases. The germline gives CDR1 LNHDA, CDR2 SQIVND (reference sequence). The ends were cut back, 5 bases at V and 8 bases at J, with 16 bases in the middle. The length of the CDR3 is 14 residues.